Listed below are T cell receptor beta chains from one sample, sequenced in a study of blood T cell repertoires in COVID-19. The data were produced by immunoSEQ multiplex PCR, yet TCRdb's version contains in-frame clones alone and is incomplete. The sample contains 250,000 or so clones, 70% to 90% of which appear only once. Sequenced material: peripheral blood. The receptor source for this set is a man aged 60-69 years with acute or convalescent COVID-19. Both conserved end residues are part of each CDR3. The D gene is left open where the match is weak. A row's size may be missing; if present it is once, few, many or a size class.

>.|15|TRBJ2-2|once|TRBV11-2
CASSLAGGLAGELFF
TGTGCCAGCAGCTTAGCCGGAGGTTTAGCCGGGGAGCTGTTTTTT
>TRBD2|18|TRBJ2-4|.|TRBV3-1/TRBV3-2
CASSPKSGDRVAKNIQYF
TGTGCCAGCAGCCCGAAGAGCGGGGATAGGGTAGCCAAAAACATTCAGTACTTC
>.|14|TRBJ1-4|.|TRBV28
CASSFAGSGEKLFF
TGTGCCAGCAGTTTTGCGGGTTCGGGTGAAAAACTGTTTTTT
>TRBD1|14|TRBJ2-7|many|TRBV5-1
CASRDPGQAYEQYF
TGCGCCAGCAGGGACCCGGGACAGGCCTACGAGCAGTACTTC
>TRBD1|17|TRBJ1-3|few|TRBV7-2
CASSLSSGTGLGNTIYF
TGTGCCAGCAGCCTTTCATCCGGGACAGGGCTTGGAAACACCATATATTTT
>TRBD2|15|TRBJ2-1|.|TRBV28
CASTRLAGRSDEQFF
TGTGCCAGCACCAGACTAGCGGGACGATCAGATGAGCAGTTCTTC
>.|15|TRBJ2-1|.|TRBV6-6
CASSYGTRLNDEQFF
TGTGCCAGCTCCTATGGGACTCGTCTCAATGATGAGCAGTTCTTC
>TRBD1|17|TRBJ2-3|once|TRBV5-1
CASSFLRQGARADTQYF
TGCGCCAGCAGCTTCCTTCGACAGGGGGCAAGGGCAGATACGCAGTATTTT
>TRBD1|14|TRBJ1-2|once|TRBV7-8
CASSLGGTGVGYTF
TGTGCCAGCAGCTTAGGTGGGACAGGGGTTGGCTACACCTTC
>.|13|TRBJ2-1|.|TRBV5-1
CASSLGSGNEQFF
TGCGCCAGCAGCTTAGGATCAGGGAATGAGCAGTTCTTC
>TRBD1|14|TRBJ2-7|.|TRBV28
CASKYRDRGYEQYF
TGTGCCAGCAAATACCGGGACAGGGGCTACGAGCAGTACTTC
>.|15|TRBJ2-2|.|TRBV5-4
CASSPATGNTGELFF
TGTGCCAGCAGCCCCGCTACAGGGAACACCGGGGAGCTGTTTTTT
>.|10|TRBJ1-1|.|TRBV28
CASPLTEAFF
TGTGCCAGCCCCCTAACTGAAGCTTTCTTT
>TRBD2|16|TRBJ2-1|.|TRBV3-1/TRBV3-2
CASSQDLAGGPGEQFF
TGTGCCAGCAGCCAAGATCTTGCGGGAGGGCCCGGTGAGCAGTTCTTC
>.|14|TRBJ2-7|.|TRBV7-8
CASSSHARGYEQYF
TGTGCCAGCAGCTCGCACGCGAGAGGGTACGAGCAGTACTTC
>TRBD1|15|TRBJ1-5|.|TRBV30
CAWSAGQGGDQPQHF
TGTGCCTGGAGTGCCGGACAGGGAGGCGATCAGCCCCAGCATTTT
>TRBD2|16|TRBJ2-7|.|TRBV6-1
CASSEARASGRYEQYF
TGTGCCAGCAGTGAAGCGAGGGCTAGCGGGAGATACGAGCAGTACTTC
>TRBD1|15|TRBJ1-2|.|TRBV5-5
CASSFITGAQEGYTF
TGTGCCAGCAGCTTCATCACAGGGGCCCAAGAAGGCTACACCTTC
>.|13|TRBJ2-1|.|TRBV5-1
CASSLDLYNEQFF
TGCGCCAGCAGCTTGGACCTATACAATGAGCAGTTCTTC
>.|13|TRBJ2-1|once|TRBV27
CASSPGSYNEQFF
TGTGCCAGCAGTCCGGGCTCCTACAATGAGCAGTTCTTC